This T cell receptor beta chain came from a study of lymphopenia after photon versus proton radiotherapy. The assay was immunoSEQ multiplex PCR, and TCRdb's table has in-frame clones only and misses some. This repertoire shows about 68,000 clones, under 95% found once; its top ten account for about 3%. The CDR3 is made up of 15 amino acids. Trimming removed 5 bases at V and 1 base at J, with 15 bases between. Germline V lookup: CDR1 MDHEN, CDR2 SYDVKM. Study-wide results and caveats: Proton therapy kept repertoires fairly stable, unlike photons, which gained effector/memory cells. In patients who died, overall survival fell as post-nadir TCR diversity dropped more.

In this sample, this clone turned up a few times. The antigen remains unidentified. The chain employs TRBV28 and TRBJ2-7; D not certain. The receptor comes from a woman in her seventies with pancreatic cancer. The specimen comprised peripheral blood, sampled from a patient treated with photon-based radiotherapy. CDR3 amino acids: CASSGTSLGSYEQYF. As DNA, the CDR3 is TGTGCCAGCAGTGGAACATCACTCGGGTCCTACGAGCAGTACTTC.